These T cell receptor beta chains were read from a single sample in a study of shared clonotypes between healthy human individuals. The assay was immunoSEQ multiplex PCR, and TCRdb's table has in-frame clones only and misses some. The sample has 850,000 to 1,100,000 clones; approximately 75% are singletons. Material for sequencing was memory CD4+ T cells from PBMCs. Receptors were obtained from a man aged 18 to 30 in good health. Some clones in this sample may be carry-over from other donors' samples. The CDR3 runs from the conserved cysteine through the conserved F or W. Each record gives: J gene, V gene, D gene, clone size, CDR3 DNA, CDR3 protein. D genes are given only for firm matches. The size of a clone is reported for some rows only, either as once, few or many, or as a class for expanded clones.

TRBJ2-2,TRBV7-7,NA,few,TGTGCCAGCAGCCGGACTATGGCCGGGGAGCTGTTTTTT,CASSRTMAGELFF
TRBJ1-1,TRBV11-2,NA,NA,TGTGCCAGCAGAGACAGAGCGTCGTCAAGGACTGAAGCTTTCTTT,CASRDRASSRTEAFF
TRBJ2-5,TRBV2,NA,NA,TGTGCCAGCAACTACAATAGGGAAGAGACCCAGTACTTC,CASNYNREETQYF
TRBJ2-6,TRBV6-5,NA,NA,TGTGCCAGCAGTTACTCGAGTGCCCGCGGGGCCAACGTCCTGACTTTC,CASSYSSARGANVLTF
TRBJ1-4,TRBV28,NA,NA,TGTGCCAGCAGTTTCCGAGCAACTAATGAAAAACTGTTTTTT,CASSFRATNEKLFF
TRBJ2-7,TRBV5-4,NA,few,TGTGCCAGCAGCCTTGAGACAGGACAGCAGTACTTC,CASSLETGQQYF
TRBJ1-3,TRBV10-3,NA,NA,TGTGCCATCAGGATGACAGGAAGCTCTGGAAACACCATATATTTT,CAIRMTGSSGNTIYF
TRBJ1-3,TRBV19,NA,NA,TGTGCCAGCGGCTGGGCGCAGTACTCTGGAAACACCATATATTTT,CASGWAQYSGNTIYF
TRBJ2-2,TRBV7-3,TRBD2,NA,TGTGCCAGCAGCCAGGAGCGGGGGCGCAGAAAGTTGGGCACCGGGGAGCTGTTTTTT,CASSQERGRRKLGTGELFF
TRBJ1-5,TRBV5-8,TRBD1,NA,TGTGCCAGCAGCTTTCTCGTTGGGACAGAGAATCAGCCCCAGCATTTT,CASSFLVGTENQPQHF
TRBJ2-7,TRBV7-9,TRBD2,NA,TGTGCCAGCAGCTTACCGGGAGGGGCCCACGAGCAGTACTTC,CASSLPGGAHEQYF
TRBJ1-1,TRBV5-1,NA,NA,TGCGCCAGCAGCTTGGAAAACCAGGGAGGCACTGAAGCTTTCTTT,CASSLENQGGTEAFF
TRBJ2-2,TRBV7-9,TRBD1,NA,TGTGCCAGCAGATCCATCGACAGGGCGGCCACCGGGGAGCTGTTTTTT,CASRSIDRAATGELFF
TRBJ1-5,TRBV2,NA,NA,TGTGCCAGCAGTGAGCGGGGGAGGGGGCAGCCCCAGCATTTT,CASSERGRGQPQHF
TRBJ1-5,TRBV6-6,NA,once,TGTGCCAGCAGTGCGTCACAGGGTAGGAGCAATCAGCCCCAGCATTTT,CASSASQGRSNQPQHF
TRBJ1-1,TRBV5-1,NA,NA,TGCGCCAGCAGCCCGGAGGGCGGAGACACTGAAGCTTTCTTT,CASSPEGGDTEAFF
TRBJ2-1,TRBV7-3,NA,NA,TGTGCCAGCAGCTTTGCGGGAACGGCCAATGAGCAGTTCTTC,CASSFAGTANEQFF
TRBJ1-1,TRBV7-2,NA,NA,TGTGCCAGCAGCTTAGGGTCTGCTGGCACTGAAGCTTTCTTT,CASSLGSAGTEAFF
TRBJ2-1,TRBV7-9,NA,NA,TGTGCCAGCAGCTTAGGAGTCACAGCCAATGAGCAGTTCTTC,CASSLGVTANEQFF
TRBJ2-3,TRBV4-3,TRBD1,NA,TGCGCCAGCAGCCAAGATCACAGGACAGGGACAGATACGCAGTATTTT,CASSQDHRTGTDTQYF
TRBJ1-1,TRBV7-3,TRBD1,few,TGTGCCAGCAGCACAACAGGGGGCGAAGCTTTCTTT,CASSTTGGEAFF
TRBJ2-7,TRBV4-2,NA,NA,TGTGCCAGCAGCCGGTCTTTAGGGAGCTCCTACGAGCAGTACTTC,CASSRSLGSSYEQYF
TRBJ2-2,TRBV5-1,TRBD1,NA,TGCGCCAGCAGCCCCGGGACAGGGCGCACCGGGGAGCTGTTTTTT,CASSPGTGRTGELFF
TRBJ2-4,TRBV11-2,TRBD2,once,TGTGCCAGCAGCTTGACGGGACTAGCGGGGGAAAACATTCAGTACTTC,CASSLTGLAGENIQYF
TRBJ1-1,TRBV28,NA,NA,TGTGCCAGCAGTTTACACAGCGCGGGAACTGAAGCTTTCTTT,CASSLHSAGTEAFF
TRBJ1-5,TRBV30,NA,once,TGTGCCTGGAGTGTATCCGGGGGAGGGGGCAATCAGCCCCAGCATTTT,CAWSVSGGGGNQPQHF
TRBJ2-2,TRBV10-3,NA,NA,TGTGCCATCAGTGAGCCCACTTACATCGGGGAGCTGTTTTTT,CAISEPTYIGELFF
TRBJ2-1,TRBV28,TRBD2,NA,TGTGCCAGCAGTCGAAGCGGGGGACGAGACAATGAGCAGTTCTTC,CASSRSGGRDNEQFF
TRBJ2-3,TRBV10-3,TRBD2,NA,TGTGCCATCAGCCCCACTAGCGGGAGCACAGATACGCAGTATTTT,CAISPTSGSTDTQYF
TRBJ2-3,TRBV5-4,TRBD2,NA,TGTGCCAGCAGCTGGGAGGGCGGCACAGATACGCAGTATTTT,CASSWEGGTDTQYF
TRBJ2-5,TRBV2,TRBD2,NA,TGTGCCAGCAGCCCACTAGCGCGGGAGACCCAGTACTTC,CASSPLARETQYF
TRBJ1-1,TRBV7-9,NA,NA,TGTGCCAGCAGCTTTTTGACAGAGAACACTGAAGCTTTCTTT,CASSFLTENTEAFF
TRBJ2-7,TRBV28,NA,NA,TGTGCCAGCAGTACCTCCTACGAGCAGTACTTC,CASSTSYEQYF
TRBJ2-1,TRBV5-6,NA,many,TGTGCCAGCAGCTTTACTGACCGAGAGCAGTTCTTC,CASSFTDREQFF
TRBJ2-7,TRBV28,TRBD2,few,TGTGCCAGCGAGGGAGCGGGAGGTGCCTACGAGCAGTACTTC,CASEGAGGAYEQYF
TRBJ2-7,TRBV7-9,NA,NA,TGTGCCAGCAGCTTAAGGGACACTATCTACGAGCAGTACTTC,CASSLRDTIYEQYF
TRBJ1-2,TRBV7-9,NA,few,TGTGCCAGCAGCTCTCCCGGGGCGGTGAATGGCTACACCTTC,CASSSPGAVNGYTF
TRBJ1-1,TRBV7-8,TRBD1,NA,TGTGCCAGCAGGGGACCGGGACAGGGTGGAACTGAAGCTTTCTTT,CASRGPGQGGTEAFF
TRBJ2-1,TRBV25-1,NA,NA,TGTGCCAGCAGTGACACAGGCGACTCCTACAATGAGCAGTTCTTC,CASSDTGDSYNEQFF
TRBJ2-3,TRBV6-5,NA,NA,TGTGCCAGCAGTTTCGGCGGGGGCACAGATACGCAGTATTTT,CASSFGGGTDTQYF
TRBJ2-5,TRBV9,TRBD2,NA,TGTGCCAGCAGCGTAGAGGCGGGAGGGCCACAGACCCAGTACTTC,CASSVEAGGPQTQYF
TRBJ2-1,TRBV6-1,NA,NA,TGTGCCAGCAGTGAAGGTCCCTGGAGGGAGCAGTTCTTC,CASSEGPWREQFF
TRBJ2-7,TRBV18,NA,NA,TGTACCAGCTCGCCACTGGGTCCCTACGAGCAGTACTTC,CTSSPLGPYEQYF
TRBJ2-1,TRBV19,TRBD2,once,TGTGCCAGTAGTATCACACTAGCGGGAGGGTACAATGAGCAGTTCTTC,CASSITLAGGYNEQFF
TRBJ2-7,TRBV4-3,TRBD1,NA,TGCGCCAGCAGCCAACGGACAGGGTGGTCCGAGCAGTACTTC,CASSQRTGWSEQYF
TRBJ2-7,TRBV6-5,NA,NA,TGTGCCAGCGGAACCAGTACCCGCTCCTACGAGCAGTACTTC,CASGTSTRSYEQYF
TRBJ1-1,TRBV28,NA,NA,TGTGCCAGCAGTCCCAGACGTGGACCCCCGTCCACTGAAGCTTTCTTT,CASSPRRGPPSTEAFF
TRBJ1-5,TRBV15,TRBD1,NA,TGTGCCACCAGCCCCGGGACAGGGGGCCGGCAGCCCCAGCATTTT,CATSPGTGGRQPQHF